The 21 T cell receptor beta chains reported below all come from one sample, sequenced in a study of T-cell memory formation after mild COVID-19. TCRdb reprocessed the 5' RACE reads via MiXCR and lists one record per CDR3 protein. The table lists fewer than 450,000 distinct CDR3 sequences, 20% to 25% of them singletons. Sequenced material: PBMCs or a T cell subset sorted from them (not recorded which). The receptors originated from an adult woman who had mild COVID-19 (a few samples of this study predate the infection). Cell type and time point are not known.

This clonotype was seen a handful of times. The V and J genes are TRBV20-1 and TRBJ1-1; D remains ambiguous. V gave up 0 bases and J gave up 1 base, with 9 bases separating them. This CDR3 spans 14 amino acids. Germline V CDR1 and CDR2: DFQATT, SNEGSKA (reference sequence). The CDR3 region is CSARDPGQNTEAFF. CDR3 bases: TGCAGTGCTAGAGACCCGGGCCAGAACACTGAAGCTTTCTTT.

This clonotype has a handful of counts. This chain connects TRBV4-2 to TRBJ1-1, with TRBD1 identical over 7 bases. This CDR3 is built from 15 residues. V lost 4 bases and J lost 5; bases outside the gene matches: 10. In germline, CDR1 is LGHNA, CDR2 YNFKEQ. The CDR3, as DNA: TGTGCCAGCAGCCCCAGCGACAGGGCCGGGACTGAAGCTTTCTTT. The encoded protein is CASSPSDRAGTEAFF.

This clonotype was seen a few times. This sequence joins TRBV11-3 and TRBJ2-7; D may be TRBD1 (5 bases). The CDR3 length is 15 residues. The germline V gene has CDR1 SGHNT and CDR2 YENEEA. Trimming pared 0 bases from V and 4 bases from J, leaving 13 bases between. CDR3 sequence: CASSLDPSWTYEQYF. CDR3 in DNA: TGTGCCAGCAGCTTAGATCCGTCGTGGACATACGAGCAGTACTTC. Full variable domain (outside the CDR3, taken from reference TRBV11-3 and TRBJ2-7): EAGVVQSPRYKIIEKKQPVAFWCNPISGHNTLYWYLQNLGQGPELLIRYENEEAVDDSQLPKDRFSAERLKGVDSTLKIQPAELGDSAVYLCASSLDPSWTYEQYFGPGTRLTVT.

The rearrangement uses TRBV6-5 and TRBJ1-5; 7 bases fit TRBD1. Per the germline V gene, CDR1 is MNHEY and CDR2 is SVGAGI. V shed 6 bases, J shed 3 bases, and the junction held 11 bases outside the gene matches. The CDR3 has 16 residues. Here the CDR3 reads CASRARPTGDNQPQHF. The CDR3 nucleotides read TGTGCCAGCAGAGCCCGACCCACAGGGGACAATCAGCCCCAGCATTTT.

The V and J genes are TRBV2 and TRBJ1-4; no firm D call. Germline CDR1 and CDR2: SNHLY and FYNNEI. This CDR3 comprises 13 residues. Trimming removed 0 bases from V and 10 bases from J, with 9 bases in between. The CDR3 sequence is CASSEAGWGKLFF. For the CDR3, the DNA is TGTGCCAGCAGTGAAGCTGGGTGGGGAAAACTGTTTTTT.

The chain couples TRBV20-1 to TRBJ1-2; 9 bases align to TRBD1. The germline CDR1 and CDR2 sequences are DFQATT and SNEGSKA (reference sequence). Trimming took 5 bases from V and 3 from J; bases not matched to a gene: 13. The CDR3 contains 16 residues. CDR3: CSAYLIRDRVDYGYTF. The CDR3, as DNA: TGCAGTGCTTATCTGATCCGGGACAGGGTTGACTATGGCTACACCTTC.

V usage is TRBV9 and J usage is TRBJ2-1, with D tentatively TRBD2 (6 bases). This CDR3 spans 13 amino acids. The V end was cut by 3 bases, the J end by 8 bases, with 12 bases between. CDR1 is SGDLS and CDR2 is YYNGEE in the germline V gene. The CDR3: CASSARLDDEQFF. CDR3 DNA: TGTGCCAGCAGCGCTAGACTAGACGATGAGCAGTTCTTC. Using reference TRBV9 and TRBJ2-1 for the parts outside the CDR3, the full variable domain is DSGVTQTPKHLITATGQRVTLRCSPRSGDLSVYWYQQSLDQGLQFLIQYYNGEERAKGNILERFSAQQFPDLHSELNLSSLELGDSALYFCASSARLDDEQFFGPGTRLTVL.

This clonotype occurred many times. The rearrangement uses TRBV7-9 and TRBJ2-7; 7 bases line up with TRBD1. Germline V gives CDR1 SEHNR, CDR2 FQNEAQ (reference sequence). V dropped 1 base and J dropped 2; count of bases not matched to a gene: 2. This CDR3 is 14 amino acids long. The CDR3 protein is CASSLVQGTYEQYF. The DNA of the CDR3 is TGTGCCAGCAGCTTAGTACAGGGGACCTACGAGCAGTACTTC. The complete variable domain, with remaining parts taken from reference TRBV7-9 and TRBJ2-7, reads DTGVSQNPRHKITKRGQNVTFRCDPISEHNRLYWYRQTLGQGPEFLTYFQNEAQLEKSRLLSDRFSAERPKGSFSTLEIQRTEQGDSAMYLCASSLVQGTYEQYFGPGTRLTVT.

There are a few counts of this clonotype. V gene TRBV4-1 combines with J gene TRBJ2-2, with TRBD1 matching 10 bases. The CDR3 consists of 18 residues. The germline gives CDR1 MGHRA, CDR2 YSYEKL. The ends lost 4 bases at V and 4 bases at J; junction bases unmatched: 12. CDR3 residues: CASSPPRDRGPITGELFF. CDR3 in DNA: TGCGCCAGCAGCCCGCCGAGGGACAGGGGCCCTATCACCGGGGAGCTGTTTTTT.

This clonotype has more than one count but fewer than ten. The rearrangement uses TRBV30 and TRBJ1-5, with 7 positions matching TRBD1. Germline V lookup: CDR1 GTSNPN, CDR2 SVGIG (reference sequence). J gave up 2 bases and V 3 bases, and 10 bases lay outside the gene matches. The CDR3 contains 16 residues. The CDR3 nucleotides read TGTGCCTGGAGCCTGAGGGGGCAAGTTGGCAATCAGCCCCAGCATTTT. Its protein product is CAWSLRGQVGNQPQHF. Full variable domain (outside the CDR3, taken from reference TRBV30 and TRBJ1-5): SQTIHQWPATLVQPVGSPLSLECTVEGTSNPNLYWYRQAAGRGLQLLFYSVGIGQISSEVPQNLSASRPQDRQFILSSKKLLLSDSGFYLCAWSLRGQVGNQPQHFGDGTRLSIL.

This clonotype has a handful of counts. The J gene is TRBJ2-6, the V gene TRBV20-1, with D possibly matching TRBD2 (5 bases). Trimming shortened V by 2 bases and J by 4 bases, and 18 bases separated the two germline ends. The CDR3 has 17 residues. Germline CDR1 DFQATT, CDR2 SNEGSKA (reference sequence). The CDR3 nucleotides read TGCAGTGCTAGAAGGGTTTCGAGGGCGCAAGGGGCCAACGTCCTGACTTTC. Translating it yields CSARRVSRAQGANVLTF.

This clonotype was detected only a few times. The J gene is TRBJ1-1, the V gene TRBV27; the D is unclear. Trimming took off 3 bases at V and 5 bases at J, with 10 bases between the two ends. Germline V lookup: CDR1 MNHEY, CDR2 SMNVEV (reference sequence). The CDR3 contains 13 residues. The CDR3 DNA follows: TGTGCCAGCAGTTTGCGCTCGGTTACTGAAGCTTTCTTT. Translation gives CASSLRSVTEAFF.

The CDR3 sequence: CSASVGTYEQYF. DNA of the CDR3: TGCAGTGCTAGTGTTGGAACCTACGAGCAGTACTTC. The rearrangement uses TRBV20-1 and TRBJ2-7, with no clear D. V was cut by 3 bases and J by 2 bases, with 8 bases left in between. The CDR3 has 12 residues. The germline V gene has CDR1 DFQATT and CDR2 SNEGSKA (reference sequence).

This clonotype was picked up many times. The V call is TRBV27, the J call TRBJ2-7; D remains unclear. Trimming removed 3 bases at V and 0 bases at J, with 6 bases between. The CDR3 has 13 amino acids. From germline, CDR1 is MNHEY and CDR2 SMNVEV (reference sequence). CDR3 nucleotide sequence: TGTGCCAGCAGTTTTCTTAACTCCTACGAGCAGTACTTC. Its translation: CASSFLNSYEQYF.

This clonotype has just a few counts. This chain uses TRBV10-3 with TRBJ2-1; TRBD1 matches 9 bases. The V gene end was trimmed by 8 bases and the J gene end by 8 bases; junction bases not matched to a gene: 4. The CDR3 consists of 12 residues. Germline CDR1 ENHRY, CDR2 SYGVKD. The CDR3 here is CAIGTGSHEQFF. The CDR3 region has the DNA TGTGCCATCGGGACAGGGTCCCATGAGCAGTTCTTC.

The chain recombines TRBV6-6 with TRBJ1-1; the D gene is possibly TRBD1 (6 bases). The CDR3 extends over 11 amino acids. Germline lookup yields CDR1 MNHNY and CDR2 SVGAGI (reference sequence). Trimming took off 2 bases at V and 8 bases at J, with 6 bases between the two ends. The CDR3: CASSYDREAFF. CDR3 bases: TGTGCCAGCAGTTACGACAGGGAAGCTTTCTTT.

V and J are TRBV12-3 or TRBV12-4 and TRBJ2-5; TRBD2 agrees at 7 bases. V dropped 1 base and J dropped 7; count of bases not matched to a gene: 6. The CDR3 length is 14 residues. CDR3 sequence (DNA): TGTGCCAGCAGTTTAGAGGGAGGGCTTGGGACCCAGTACTTC. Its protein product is CASSLEGGLGTQYF.

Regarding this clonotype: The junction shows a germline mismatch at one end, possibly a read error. CDR3 region: CTAGLNLVDTQYF. In nucleotides, the CDR3 is TGCACTGCTGGTCTAAACTTGGTAGATACGCAGTATTTT. The chain uses TRBV20-1 and TRBJ2-3; D gene uncertain. The CDR3 has 13 amino acids. Germline values: CDR1 DFQATT, CDR2 SNEGSKA (reference sequence).

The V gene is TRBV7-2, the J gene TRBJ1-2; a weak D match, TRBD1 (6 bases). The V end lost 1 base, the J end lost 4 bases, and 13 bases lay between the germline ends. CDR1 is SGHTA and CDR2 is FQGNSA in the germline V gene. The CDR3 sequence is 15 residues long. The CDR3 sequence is CASSLGGAQAYGYTF. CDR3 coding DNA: TGTGCCAGCAGCTTAGGGGGGGCCCAAGCCTATGGCTACACCTTC. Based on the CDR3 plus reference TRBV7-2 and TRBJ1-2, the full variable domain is GAGVSQSPSNKVTEKGKDVELRCDPISGHTALYWYRQSLGQGLEFLIYFQGNSAPDKSGLPSDRFSAERTGGSVSTLTIQRTQQEDSAVYLCASSLGGAQAYGYTFGSGTRLTVV.

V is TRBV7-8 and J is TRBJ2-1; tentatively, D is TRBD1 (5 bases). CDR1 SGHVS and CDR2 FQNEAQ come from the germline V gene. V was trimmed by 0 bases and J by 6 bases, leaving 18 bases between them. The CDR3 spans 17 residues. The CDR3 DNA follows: TGTGCCAGCAGCTTAGCTCCATGGGCCAGGGTGGGCAATGAGCAGTTCTTC. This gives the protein CASSLAPWARVGNEQFF.

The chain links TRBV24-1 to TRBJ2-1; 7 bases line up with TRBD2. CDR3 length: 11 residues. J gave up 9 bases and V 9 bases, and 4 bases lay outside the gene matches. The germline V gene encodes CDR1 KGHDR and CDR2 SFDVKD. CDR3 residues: CATGEGGEQFF. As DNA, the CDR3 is TGTGCCACCGGGGAGGGTGGTGAGCAGTTCTTC.